This is a list of T cell receptor beta chains from one sample in a study of T-cell memory formation after mild COVID-19. TCRdb itself ran the 5' RACE reads through MiXCR, one entry per CDR3 protein. This sample has under 60,000 distinct CDR3 sequences, with 9.3% found just once. The sample comprised PBMCs or a T cell subset sorted from them (not recorded which). These receptors were collected from an adult woman who had mild COVID-19 (a few samples of this study predate the infection). Cell type and time point are not known. Each CDR3 is given with its conserved first and last residue. A D gene is named only where the DNA matches it firmly. Not every row has a clone size; where given, it reads once, few, many or a size class.

TRBJ2-7 | many | TRBD2 | TRBV6-2/TRBV6-3 | CASSSPGLASYEQYF | TGTGCCAGCAGTTCGCCGGGACTAGCTTCCTACGAGCAGTACTTC
TRBJ2-3 | few | . | TRBV5-1 | CASSGYGTAADTQYF | TGCGCCAGCAGCGGGTATGGAACCGCGGCAGATACGCAGTATTTT
TRBJ2-2 | many | TRBD2 | TRBV20-1 | CSASPWLAGRDGELFF | TGCAGTGCTAGCCCTTGGCTAGCGGGAAGGGACGGGGAGCTGTTTTTT
TRBJ1-1 | few | . | TRBV5-1 | CASSWTANTEAFF | TGCGCCAGCAGCTGGACAGCGAACACTGAAGCTTTCTTT
TRBJ2-1 | . | . | TRBV12-3/TRBV12-4 | CASSSGTHSYNEQFF | TGTGCCAGCAGTTCCGGGACCCATTCCTACAATGAGCAGTTCTTC
TRBJ2-5 | many | . | TRBV19 | CASSITAVRQETQYF | TGTGCCAGTAGTATAACAGCGGTTAGGCAAGAGACCCAGTACTTC
TRBJ2-3 | many | . | TRBV29-1 | CSVGYGGSTDTQYF | TGCAGCGTTGGGTATGGGGGGAGTACAGATACGCAGTATTTT
TRBJ2-2 | . | . | TRBV27 | CASSSYPGEALAGELFF | TGTGCCAGCAGTTCCTACCCGGGAGAAGCGTTGGCCGGGGAGCTGTTTTTT
TRBJ2-3 | . | . | TRBV28 | CASSGTLTDTQYF | TGTGCCAGCAGCGGGACTCTGACAGATACGCAGTATTTT
TRBJ2-7 | . | TRBD1 | TRBV5-1 | CASSPPGGQGIYEQYF | TGCGCCAGCAGCCCCCCAGGGGGACAGGGGATCTACGAGCAGTACTTC
TRBJ2-3 | few | . | TRBV11-2 | CASSFVLSTDTQYF | TGTGCCAGCAGCTTCGTCTTAAGCACAGATACGCAGTATTTT
TRBJ2-2 | few | . | TRBV9 | CASSPRIGQMNTGELFF | TGTGCCAGCAGCCCCCGAATAGGACAGATGAACACCGGGGAGCTGTTTTTT
TRBJ1-2 | . | . | TRBV27 | CASRTEFNYGYTF | TGTGCCAGCAGGACAGAATTTAACTATGGCTACACCTTC
TRBJ2-7 | few | TRBD1 | TRBV19 | CASMGTGTNYEQYF | TGTGCCAGTATGGGGACAGGGACGAACTACGAGCAGTACTTC
TRBJ1-1 | few | . | TRBV6-4 | CASSAGSENTEAFF | TGTGCCAGCAGCGCCGGGTCTGAGAACACTGAAGCTTTCTTT
TRBJ2-5 | . | . | TRBV6-1 | CATSLQLAPQETQYF | TGTGCCACCAGCCTTCAACTAGCCCCCCAAGAGACCCAGTACTTC
TRBJ2-1 | few | TRBD2 | TRBV4-3 | CASSQDVSLAGGPPYNEQFF | TGCGCCAGCAGCCAAGATGTATCACTAGCGGGAGGACCCCCCTACAATGAGCAGTTCTTC
TRBJ1-1 | few | . | TRBV5-1 | CASSQQVMNTEAFF | TGCGCCAGCAGCCAACAGGTGATGAACACTGAAGCTTTCTTT
TRBJ1-6 | . | TRBD1 | TRBV7-8 | CASSLGTDSPLHF | TGTGCCAGCAGCCTGGGGACAGATTCACCCCTCCACTTT
TRBJ1-1 | many | TRBD1 | TRBV12-3/TRBV12-4 | CASSLTGGYQGVSFF | TGTGCCAGCAGTTTAACAGGGGGCTACCAAGGAGTATCTTTCTTT
TRBJ2-2 | . | . | TRBV24-1 | CATSTGFSNTGELFF | TGTGCCACCAGTACAGGGTTTTCGAACACCGGGGAGCTGTTTTTT
TRBJ2-2 | few | TRBD1 | TRBV12-3/TRBV12-4 | CASSLRTGDNGELFF | TGTGCCAGCAGTTTACGGACAGGGGATAACGGGGAGCTGTTTTTT